Detailed here is one TCR beta chain. Trimming cost V 0 bases and J 8 bases, with 13 bases left between them. The CDR3 is 14 amino acids. Germline V CDR1 and CDR2: LGHDT, YNNKEL (reference sequence). The sample belongs to a study of CD8 T cells in ankylosing spondylitis. TCRdb called the 5' RACE reads again in MiXCR, with one record for every CDR3 protein. Among around 30,000 distinct CDR3 sequences listed, 13% to 15% were seen once. Material for sequencing was blood. The receptor's source is a male donor with ankylosing spondylitis or in good health (not recorded which). The genes are TRBV3-1 and TRBJ1-2; a possible D gene is TRBD1 (5 bases). The CDR3 nucleotides are TGTGCCAGCAGCCAAGATTATAGGGGAAGGGGCTACACCTTC. This codes for CASSQDYRGRGYTF. Complete variable domain (other parts from reference TRBV3-1 and TRBJ1-2): DTAVSQTPKYLVTQMGNDKSIKCEQNLGHDTMYWYKQDSKKFLKIMFSYNNKELIINETVPNRFSPKSPDKAHLNLHINSLELGDSAVYFCASSQDYRGRGYTFGSGTRLTVV.